This T cell receptor (beta chain) was observed in a study of cytomegalovirus exposure and HLA in healthy donors (dated 2017 in TCRdb). In terms of the full investigation: A later analysis indicated that the roughly 130 validation repertoires were generated on the platform also employed for the 700 or so repertoires of the first cohort. The study aimed to test whether signatures of past pathogen exposure could be identified by cataloging public T cell receptors. Along with the roughly 710-subject first cohort, a separate validation cohort of more than 90 different subjects was used. The study combined high-throughput TCR immunosequencing, statistical association of individual TCRs with disease status, and machine learning to predict cytomegalovirus infection status. Here is what the overall study found, with its caveats: The study gave a list of roughly 150 TCR beta chains associated with cytomegalovirus. The authors suggested that the approach could potentially be extended to other disease states and immunological phenotypes. Across donors, most TCR sequences were observed very rarely, whereas some public TCRs were present in many individuals. Of the cluster scores, around 95% were above 0 in a later analysis, which found that TCRs clustered in the first cohort also tended to co-occur in the 120 validation repertoires. A later analysis lacked HLA typing for the validation cohort, so it scored co-occurrence in that cohort across all 110 or so repertoires. The classifier was reported to diagnose cytomegalovirus status with high specificity and sensitivity in both the original cohort and the validation cohort. A few of the identified cytomegalovirus-associated TCR beta chains were confirmed in vitro to be specific for cytomegalovirus antigens.

The library was built by means of the immunoSEQ multiplex PCR assay. The original pipeline was this. A statistical classification framework was developed to diagnose cytomegalovirus status using the catalog of TCR beta chain sequences. TCRdb's version of the immuneACCESS table is confined to in-frame rearrangements and falls short of the full clone set. An unresolved V gene accounts for under half of the shortfall where checked; the remainder is of unknown origin. V, J and clone size reflect that table, while D and trimming were determined from the DNA. The sample table records some 330,000 clones; about nine tenths of these occur just once. The top ten clones comprise approximately 0.84% of the sample. The donors were included in the validation cohort of some 120 subjects, a group kept apart from the approximately 670-subject first cohort. Turning to this clone: What antigen it recognizes has not been identified. Base qualities are not recorded, but no much larger clone differs from it by a single base.

The clonotype originates from a woman aged 18-29 years in good health and CMV-seronegative. Specimen: PBMCs.

The CDR3: CASSHTGRQETQYF. The DNA sequence reads TGTGCCAGCAGCCATACAGGGCGCCAAGAGACCCAGTACTTC. This chain is built from TRBV11-2 and TRBJ2-5; TRBD1 could be the D gene, as 6 bases match. Measured from the cysteine to the phenylalanine, the CDR3 is 14 residues long. CDR3 DNA is the only sequence kept; it has 42 bases, read in frame from the first base. In the germline V gene, CDR1 corresponds to SGHAT and CDR2 to FQNNGV. At the junction V is shortened by 5 bases and J by 1 base, with 11 bases in between.